The 2 T cell receptor beta chains given below trace back to one sample, sequenced in a study of OX40 agonist ivuxolimab in advanced cancers. Libraries were prepared by immunoSEQ multiplex PCR; TCRdb keeps only in-frame clonotypes and omits some of them. The profile shows some 45,000 clones, around 86% of them singletons. This material consisted of CD4+ or CD8+ T cells sorted from blood, taken in a trial of the OX40 agonist ivuxolimab. These receptors all come from an adult with an advanced solid tumor such as melanoma, head and neck, liver or kidney cancer.

V usage is TRBV7-2 and J usage is TRBJ1-2; 7 bases line up with TRBD1. With V trimmed by 5 bases and J by 8 bases, 11 bases remained unmatched. The CDR3 is 14 amino acids. CDR1 and CDR2 (germline): SGHTA, FQGNSA. The CDR3, as DNA: TGTGCCAGCAGCACTCGACAGGGTGTGGGCGGCTACACCTTC. It encodes CASSTRQGVGGYTF.

The rearrangement joins TRBV9 to TRBJ2-1; 7 bases agree with TRBD2. The CDR3 has 16 residues. Germline V gene lookup returns CDR1 SGDLS and CDR2 YYNGEE. V was pared by 4 bases and J by 0 bases, with 7 bases of the junction left unmatched. The CDR3 DNA follows: TGTGCCAGCAGCCCCACTAGCGCCAGCTCCTACAATGAGCAGTTCTTC. This gives the protein CASSPTSASSYNEQFF.